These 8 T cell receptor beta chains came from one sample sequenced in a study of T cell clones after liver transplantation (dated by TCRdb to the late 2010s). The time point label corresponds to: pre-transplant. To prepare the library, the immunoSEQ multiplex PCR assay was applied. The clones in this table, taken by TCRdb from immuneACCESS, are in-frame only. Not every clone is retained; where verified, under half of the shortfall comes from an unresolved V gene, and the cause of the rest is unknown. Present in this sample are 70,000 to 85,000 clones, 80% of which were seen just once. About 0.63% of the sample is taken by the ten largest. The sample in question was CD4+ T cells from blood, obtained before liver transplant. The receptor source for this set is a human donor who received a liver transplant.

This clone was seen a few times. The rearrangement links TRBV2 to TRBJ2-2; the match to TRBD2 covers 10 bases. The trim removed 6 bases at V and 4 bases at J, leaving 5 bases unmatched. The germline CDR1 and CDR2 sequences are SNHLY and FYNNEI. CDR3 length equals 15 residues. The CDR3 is CASSPSGSGTGELFF. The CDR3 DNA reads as TGTGCCAGCAGCCCTAGCGGGAGCGGCACCGGGGAGCTGTTTTTT.

CDR3 sequence (DNA): TGTGCCACCCGGGAACAAAATCAGCCCCAGCATTTT. The encoded protein is CATREQNQPQHF. This chain uses TRBV28 with TRBJ1-5, with no clear D. Trimming removed 10 bases from V and 4 bases from J, with 11 bases in between. Germline assignment: CDR1 MDHEN and CDR2 SYDVKM. The CDR3 is made up of 12 amino acids.

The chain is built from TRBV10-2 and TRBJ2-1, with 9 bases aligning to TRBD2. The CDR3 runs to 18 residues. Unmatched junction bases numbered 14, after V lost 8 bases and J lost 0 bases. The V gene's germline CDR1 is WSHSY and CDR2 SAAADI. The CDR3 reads CASSPQREAPSSYNEQFF. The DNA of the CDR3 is TGCGCCAGCTCGCCTCAGCGGGAGGCCCCGAGCTCCTACAATGAGCAGTTCTTC.

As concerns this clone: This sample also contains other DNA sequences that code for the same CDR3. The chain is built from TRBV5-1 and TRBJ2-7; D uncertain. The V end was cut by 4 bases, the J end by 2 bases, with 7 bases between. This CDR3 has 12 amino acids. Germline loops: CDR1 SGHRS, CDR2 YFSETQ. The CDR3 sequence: CASSLDTYEQYF. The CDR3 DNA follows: TGCGCCAGCAGCCTTGACACCTACGAGCAGTACTTC.

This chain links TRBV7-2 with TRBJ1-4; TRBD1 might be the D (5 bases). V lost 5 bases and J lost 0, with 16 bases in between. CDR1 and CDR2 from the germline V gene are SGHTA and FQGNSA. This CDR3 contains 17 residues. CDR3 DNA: TGTGCCAGCAGCCCACGGGCCAGGGTTGCAACTAATGAAAAACTGTTTTTT. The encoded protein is CASSPRARVATNEKLFF.

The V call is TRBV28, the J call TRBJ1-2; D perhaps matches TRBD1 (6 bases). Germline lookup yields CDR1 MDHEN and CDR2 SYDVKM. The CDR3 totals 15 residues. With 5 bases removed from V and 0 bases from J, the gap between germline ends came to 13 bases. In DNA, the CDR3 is TGTGCCAGCAGTCTCCAACAGGGAACTAACTATGGCTACACCTTC. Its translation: CASSLQQGTNYGYTF.

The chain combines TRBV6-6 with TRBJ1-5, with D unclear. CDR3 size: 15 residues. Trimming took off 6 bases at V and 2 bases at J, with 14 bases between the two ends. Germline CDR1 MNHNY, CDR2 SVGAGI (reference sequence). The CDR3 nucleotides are TGTGCCAGCAGCCGGTTGGGGAGGGGCAATCAGCCCCAGCATTTT. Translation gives CASSRLGRGNQPQHF.

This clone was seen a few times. The CDR3 spells CASSPVLRGNTEAFF. The CDR3 DNA sequence: TGTGCCAGCAGCCCTGTATTACGGGGAAACACTGAAGCTTTCTTT. The rearrangement joins TRBV11-2 to TRBJ1-1; no firm D call. Germline loops: CDR1 SGHAT, CDR2 FQNNGV. Trimming left V 5 bases short and J 2 bases short, with 15 bases between. The CDR3 sequence is 15 residues long.